Below are 14 T cell receptor beta chains sequenced from a single sample in a study of T cell responses to AZD1222 COVID-19 vaccine. Repertoires were generated with immunoSEQ multiplex PCR, while TCRdb's copy carries only in-frame clones and drops some. The table has roughly 120,000 clones, about nine tenths seen once; the top ten hold 1% to 1.5%. The sample in question was peripheral blood, obtained on day 0 of AZD1222 vaccination. The receptors here all came from an adult in good health.

The chain is built from TRBV25-1 and TRBJ2-5; D is uncertain. V dropped 2 bases and J dropped 2 bases, with 15 bases sitting between them. Germline V CDR1 and CDR2: MGHDK, SYGVNS. The CDR3 extends over 16 amino acids. CDR3 protein: CASSEGWAASQETQYF. The CDR3 bases are TGTGCCAGCAGTGAAGGTTGGGCAGCGAGTCAAGAGACCCAGTACTTC.

This chain links TRBV6-5 with TRBJ2-2; D gene ambiguous. The CDR3 runs 13 residues. V lost 4 bases to trimming and J lost 3 bases, with 6 bases between them. The germline gives CDR1 MNHEY, CDR2 SVGAGI. CDR3 amino acids: CASSWQHTGELFF. CDR3 DNA sequence: TGTGCCAGCAGTTGGCAGCACACCGGGGAGCTGTTTTTT.

This clone was counted once. CDR3 sequence reads: CASSQRGPPNSGNTIYF. The DNA of the CDR3 is TGTGCCAGCAGCCAAAGAGGTCCACCAAACTCTGGAAACACCATATATTTT. V gene TRBV4-2 combines with J gene TRBJ1-3; D remains unclear. Germline values: CDR1 LGHNA, CDR2 YNFKEQ. V gave up 2 bases and J gave up 0 bases, with 14 bases separating them. The CDR3 length is 17 residues.

The V and J genes are TRBV7-8 and TRBJ2-7; D is unclear. The CDR3 length is 11 residues. Germline CDR1 is SGHVS and CDR2 is FQNEAQ. With 5 bases removed from V and 4 bases from J, the gap between germline ends came to 6 bases. CDR3: CASSPRYEQYF. CDR3 DNA: TGTGCCAGCAGCCCCCGGTACGAGCAGTACTTC.

This clone was picked up one time. This chain connects TRBV2 to TRBJ1-2; 8 bases fit TRBD1. Germline-derived CDR1 and CDR2 are SNHLY and FYNNEI. The CDR3 is 15 amino acids. J lost 4 bases, V lost 9 bases, and 13 bases had no gene match. The CDR3 DNA reads as TGTGCCAGGAGTACCGGGACAGGTTATGGCTATGGCTACACCTTC. Its protein product is CARSTGTGYGYGYTF.

The genes are TRBV6-2 or TRBV6-3 and TRBJ2-2; 11 positions agree with TRBD1. CDR3 length equals 19 residues. The V gene's germline CDR1 is MNHEY and CDR2 SVGEGT. With 0 bases clipped from V and 0 bases from J, the junction kept 6 bases outside the gene matches. CDR3 bases: TGTGCCAGCAGTTACTCGATTGGACAGGGGGCCGCGAACACCGGGGAGCTGTTTTTT. It translates to CASSYSIGQGAANTGELFF.

The chain has TRBV6-4 and TRBJ1-4; 12 nucleotides agree with TRBD1. With V trimmed by 3 bases and J by 5 bases, 10 bases remained unmatched. CDR1 and CDR2 (germline): MRHNA, SNTAGT. This CDR3 has 18 residues. DNA of the CDR3: TGTGCCAGCAGTGAACCAGGGGACAGGGGGCGGGCGAATGAAAAACTGTTTTTT. Amino acids: CASSEPGDRGRANEKLFF.

The rearrangement uses TRBV3-1 (or the pseudogene TRBV3-2) and TRBJ2-5; perhaps D is TRBD1 or TRBD2 (6 bases each). In germline, CDR1 is LGHDT, CDR2 YNNKEL (reference sequence). Trimming took 5 bases from V and 1 from J, leaving 11 bases between them. The length of the CDR3 is 14 residues. Here the CDR3 DNA reads TGTGCCAGCAGCTTTGGGGGGCCCCAAGAGACCCAGTACTTC. This encodes CASSFGGPQETQYF.

The chain is built from TRBV27 and TRBJ1-6, with 7 bases matching TRBD1. V gave up 5 bases and J gave up 8 bases; unmatched junction bases: 3. This CDR3 has 13 amino acids. Per germline, CDR1 MNHEY and CDR2 SMNVEV (reference sequence). CDR3 nucleotide sequence: TGTGCCAGCAGTCCAGGGGGAGATTCACCCCTCCACTTT. This encodes CASSPGGDSPLHF.

The J gene is TRBJ2-3, the V gene TRBV30, with 9 bases that match TRBD2. The CDR3 has 15 residues. The V gene's germline CDR1 is GTSNPN and CDR2 SVGIG (reference sequence). Trimming took 4 bases from V and 4 from J; bases not matched to a gene: 9. Written as DNA, the CDR3 is TGTGCCTGGACTCCCCTAGCGGGGCTTGCAGATACGCAGTATTTT. Translating it yields CAWTPLAGLADTQYF.

This rearrangement joins TRBV7-9 to TRBJ2-7; possibly TRBD1 for D (7 bases). Germline CDR1 and CDR2: SEHNR and FQNEAQ (reference sequence). V dropped 10 bases and J dropped 3 bases, with 19 bases sitting between them. The CDR3 consists of 14 residues. CDR3 DNA sequence: TGTGCCACGGGGGATGGCAGGGGGAGCTACGAGCAGTACTTC. This gives the protein CATGDGRGSYEQYF.

The chain combines TRBV7-9 with TRBJ2-7, with 7 bases aligning to TRBD2. V shed 2 bases, J shed 1 base, and the junction held 11 bases outside the gene matches. The CDR3 has 17 residues. Germline V CDR1 and CDR2: SEHNR, FQNEAQ (reference sequence). In nucleotides, the CDR3 is TGTGCCAGCAGCTTACTCCCCCCCCGGGGAGGGTCCTACGAGCAGTACTTC. It codes for CASSLLPPRGGSYEQYF.

The rearrangement uses TRBV4-3 and TRBJ1-2; 8 nucleotides match TRBD1. CDR1 is LGHNA, CDR2 YSLEER, per germline. The CDR3 is 16 amino acids. J lost 6 bases, V lost 0 bases, and 9 bases had no gene match. In nucleotides, the CDR3 is TGCGCCAGCAGCCAAGATCCGGGACAGGCTTTGAATGGCTACACCTTC. This gives the protein CASSQDPGQALNGYTF.

The chain has TRBV5-1 and TRBJ1-2, with D possibly matching TRBD1 (5 bases). Germline CDR1 reads SGHRS; CDR2 reads YFSETQ. V shed 4 bases and J shed 4 bases, with 14 bases lying between them. The CDR3 has 14 residues. The CDR3 DNA reads as TGCGCCAGCAGCCTTAGAGGGGACGGCTATGGCTACACCTTC. Its protein product is CASSLRGDGYGYTF.